This entry describes one TCR beta chain. The data are from a study of T cells in tuberculosis. Study summary: The T cells targeted glucose monomycolate, a mycobacterial lipid, via CD1B.

V lost 5 bases and J 3 bases, leaving 11 bases between the germline ends. The length of the CDR3 is 13 residues. The germline gives CDR1 MNHNS, CDR2 SASEGT. After thawing and overnight rest, PBMC were stained with GMM-loaded CD1B tetramer, viability dye and anti-CD3 for sorting. CD1B tetramers were loaded with Rhodococcus equi-derived C32 glucose monomycolate. Before cryopreservation, the sorted PBMC lost their CD14-expressing monocytes. Tetramer-negative cells, 90,000 to 100,000 per donor, were also sorted. Clones were sequenced by immunoSEQ multiplex PCR, and TCRdb holds only the in-frame ones, with some missing. The table records tens of thousands of clones, roughly 91% of them present only once.

The chain employs TRBV6-1 and TRBJ2-7, with D perhaps matching TRBD1 (5 bases). Material: CD1b-GMM tetramer-negative cells sorted from PBMCs. This TCR came from an adult woman with latent tuberculosis. The CDR3 sequence: CASSRSGLYEQYF. For the CDR3, the DNA is TGTGCCAGCAGTAGGTCAGGGCTCTACGAGCAGTACTTC.